These 32 T cell receptor beta chains share one sample of origin, sequenced in a study of monozygotic twins with inflammatory bowel disease. Following a re-call of the 5' RACE reads, TCRdb has one entry per CDR3 protein and lacks DNA. Seen in this sample are over 350,000 distinct CDR3 sequences; the ten most common clones hold 2% to 3%. Specimen: blood. Every receptor here comes from a human donor with ulcerative colitis or Crohn's disease, or a healthy co-twin of an affected twin (not recorded which).

V gene TRBV19 combines with J gene TRBJ2-2; TCRdb selects TRBD2, and the lack of DNA leaves this call unchecked. The CDR3 has 15 residues. CDR1 and CDR2 (germline): LNHDA, SQIVND (reference sequence). CDR3: CGSSIQRGITGELFF.

The chain links TRBV2 to TRBJ1-5. Germline V CDR1 and CDR2: SNHLY, FYNNEI. The CDR3 sequence is 14 residues long. The CDR3 here is CASKRQGSNQPQHF.

The V gene is TRBV5-4, the J gene TRBJ1-1; TCRdb lists TRBD1, though no DNA is available to test this call. The CDR3 length is 14 residues. Germline CDR1 and CDR2: SGHNT and YYREEE (reference sequence). CDR3 amino acids: CASSLLQGKHEAFF.

CDR3 protein: CSVTGLAGDTDTQYF. The V and J genes are TRBV29-1 and TRBJ2-3; the D gene TCRdb calls, TRBD2, cannot be checked with no DNA. The CDR3 loop spans 15 amino acids. From germline, CDR1 is SQVTM and CDR2 ANQGSEA.

V and J are TRBV6-6 and TRBJ2-7; the D gene TCRdb calls, TRBD1, cannot be checked with no DNA. CDR1 is MNHNY and CDR2 is SVGAGI in the germline V gene (reference sequence). This CDR3 is 14 amino acids long. CDR3 protein: CASSYPGSRREQYF.

This rearrangement joins TRBV5-1 to TRBJ2-3; TCRdb lists TRBD2, though no DNA is available to test this call. Looked up from germline, CDR1 is SGHRS and CDR2 is YFSETQ. This CDR3 has 16 residues. The CDR3 loop reads CASSLQAGGSTDTQYF.

The chain carries TRBV18 and TRBJ2-7; no DNA is available, so the TRBD1 call from TCRdb remains unchecked. The length of the CDR3 is 13 residues. The germline CDR1 and CDR2 sequences are KGHSH and LQKENI. The CDR3 is CASSPNRVEEQYF.

The V and J genes are TRBV7-9 and TRBJ1-4; absent DNA, TCRdb's TRBD1 call cannot be checked. The CDR3 has 14 residues. CDR1 and CDR2 (germline): SEHNR, FQNEAQ (reference sequence). The CDR3 region is CASSKQGQDEKLFF.

The CDR3 here is CASSLDGGLTSEQFF. This rearrangement joins TRBV5-1 to TRBJ2-1; the D call of TRBD2 rests on TCRdb alone, since no DNA is present to check it. The CDR3 loop spans 15 amino acids. Germline values: CDR1 SGHRS, CDR2 YFSETQ.

The chain uses TRBV20-1 and TRBJ1-2; TCRdb returns TRBD1, unconfirmable since there is no DNA. This CDR3 region has 18 residues. Looked up from germline, CDR1 is DFQATT and CDR2 is SNEGSKA (reference sequence). CDR3 residues: CSARDPPGTGGDNYGYTF.

V is TRBV7-9 and J is TRBJ1-1; absent DNA, TCRdb's TRBD1 call cannot be checked. The CDR3 extends over 14 amino acids. From germline, CDR1 is SEHNR and CDR2 FQNEAQ (reference sequence). CDR3 amino acids: CASSQTGGYTEAFF.

The rearrangement joins TRBV4-2 to TRBJ2-1; no DNA is available, so the TRBD1 call from TCRdb remains unchecked. The germline V gene encodes CDR1 LGHNA and CDR2 YNFKEQ. This CDR3 region has 16 residues. The CDR3 sequence: CASSQVNGGQHNEQFF.

This clonotype registers medium-sized by frequency. The chain employs TRBV25-1 and TRBJ2-1; TCRdb's D call of TRBD1 is untestable without DNA. This CDR3 is 15 amino acids long. Germline V gives CDR1 MGHDK, CDR2 SYGVNS. This chain's CDR3 is CASSETGGSYNEQFF.

This sequence joins TRBV28 and TRBJ1-1; TCRdb names TRBD1, which stays unverified in the absence of DNA. The length of the CDR3 is 17 residues. Germline assignment: CDR1 MDHEN and CDR2 SYDVKM. The CDR3 sequence is CASSTTGQGNMNTEAFF.

CDR3 sequence: CASSFTRRDLYF. The rearrangement uses TRBV5-6 and TRBJ2-7; TCRdb picks TRBD2, but there is no DNA to check that call. The CDR3 loop spans 12 amino acids. Germline CDR1 reads SGHDT; CDR2 reads YYEEEE.

The chain carries TRBV20-1 and TRBJ2-3; lacking DNA, the TRBD1 call made by TCRdb goes unchecked. From germline, CDR1 is DFQATT and CDR2 SNEGSKA (reference sequence). This CDR3 spans 12 amino acids. This CDR3 is CSAVQGAGTQYF.

The chain couples TRBV12-3 or TRBV12-4 to TRBJ2-1; the TRBD1 assignment by TCRdb is unverifiable without DNA. The CDR3 sequence is 13 residues long. The CDR3: CASGPNWDRGSFF.

V is TRBV13 and J is TRBJ2-4; TCRdb gives TRBD1 as the D gene, but with no DNA this cannot be confirmed. Germline lookup yields CDR1 PRHDT and CDR2 FYEKMQ (reference sequence). CDR3 length: 22 amino acids. CDR3 sequence: CASSPGATLAKGGVFGKNIQYF.

The rearrangement joins TRBV9 to TRBJ2-5; with no DNA, the TCRdb D assignment of TRBD1 cannot be verified. The germline CDR1 and CDR2 sequences are SGDLS and YYNGEE. The CDR3 sequence is 16 residues long. The CDR3 reads CASSARQGFSGETQYF.

This chain connects TRBV5-1 to TRBJ2-5; TCRdb lists TRBD1, though no DNA is available to test this call. This CDR3 is 15 amino acids long. In germline, CDR1 is SGHRS, CDR2 YFSETQ. CDR3 protein: CASSTTGTAQETQYF.

The chain combines TRBV30 with TRBJ2-5; TCRdb outputs TRBD1, but without DNA this stays unchecked. The CDR3 loop spans 15 amino acids. The germline V gene has CDR1 GTSNPN and CDR2 SVGIG (reference sequence). CDR3 amino acids: CAWSEGAGIGETQYF.

This sequence joins TRBV6-5 and TRBJ1-2; TCRdb lists TRBD1, though no DNA is available to test this call. This CDR3 is built from 16 residues. CDR1 is MNHEY and CDR2 is SVGAGI in the germline V gene. This CDR3 is CASSSSLGQGALGYTF.

The chain uses TRBV6-2 or TRBV6-3 and TRBJ2-7; no DNA is available, so the TRBD1 call from TCRdb remains unchecked. This CDR3 comprises 15 residues. The germline CDR1 and CDR2 sequences are MNHEY and SVGEGT. CDR3 in amino acids: CASRPNRDRPYEQYF.

The genes are TRBV6-5 and TRBJ1-3. Germline V gene data show CDR1 as MNHEY and CDR2 as SVGAGI. This CDR3 spans 16 amino acids. The CDR3 sequence is CASSYHRTGSVYTIYF.

The chain couples TRBV11-2 to TRBJ2-7; no DNA is available, so the TRBD1 call from TCRdb remains unchecked. In germline, CDR1 is SGHAT, CDR2 FQNNGV. This CDR3 has 18 residues. The CDR3 spells CASSLSISNTGKTYEQYF.

The chain is built from TRBV7-9 and TRBJ2-1; TCRdb picks TRBD1, but there is no DNA to check that call. This CDR3 has 16 amino acids. Germline CDR1 and CDR2: SEHNR and FQNEAQ (reference sequence). The CDR3 protein is CASRGRGGRLHNEQFF.

The chain is built from TRBV7-2 and TRBJ2-5. The CDR3 runs 14 residues. Looked up from germline, CDR1 is SGHTA and CDR2 is FQGNSA. CDR3 protein: CASSLGQPQETQYF.

The chain recombines TRBV3-1 with TRBJ2-3; TCRdb returns TRBD2, unconfirmable since there is no DNA. CDR3 length equals 19 residues. Germline CDR1 reads LGHDT; CDR2 reads YNNKEL (reference sequence). The chain's CDR3 is CASSYYRTSGGRRTDTQYF.

The chain has TRBV5-1 and TRBJ1-1; TCRdb proposes TRBD1, but this gene call is untestable without DNA. In germline, CDR1 is SGHRS, CDR2 YFSETQ. The length of the CDR3 is 15 residues. The CDR3 region is CASSSAQVFNTEAFF.

The chain couples TRBV11-2 to TRBJ2-1; TCRdb picks TRBD2, but there is no DNA to check that call. Germline loops: CDR1 SGHAT, CDR2 FQNNGV. The CDR3 is 17 residues long. This chain's CDR3 is CASSTPSGLAVYNEQFF.

V gene TRBV4-2 combines with J gene TRBJ1-4; the TCRdb D gene call, TRBD1, has no DNA to confirm it. Germline CDR1 reads LGHNA; CDR2 reads YNFKEQ. The CDR3 loop spans 15 amino acids. The CDR3 sequence is CASSQTWQGDEKLFF.

The rearrangement links TRBV5-4 to TRBJ1-1; there is no DNA to check the TCRdb D call of TRBD1. Germline-derived CDR1 and CDR2 are SGHNT and YYREEE (reference sequence). The CDR3 loop spans 15 amino acids. The CDR3 loop reads CASSSWQQDGAEAFF.